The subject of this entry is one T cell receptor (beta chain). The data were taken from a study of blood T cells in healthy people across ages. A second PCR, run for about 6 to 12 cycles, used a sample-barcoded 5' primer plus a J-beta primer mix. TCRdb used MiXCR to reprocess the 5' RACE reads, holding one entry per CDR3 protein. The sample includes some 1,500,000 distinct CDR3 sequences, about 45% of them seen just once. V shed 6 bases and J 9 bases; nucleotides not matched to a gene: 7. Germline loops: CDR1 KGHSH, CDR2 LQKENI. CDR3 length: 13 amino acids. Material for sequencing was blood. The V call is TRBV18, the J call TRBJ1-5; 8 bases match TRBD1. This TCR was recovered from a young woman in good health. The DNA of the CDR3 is TGTGCCAGCTCCCCAGGGGGCGAAGGGCCCCAGCATTTT. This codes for CASSPGGEGPQHF.